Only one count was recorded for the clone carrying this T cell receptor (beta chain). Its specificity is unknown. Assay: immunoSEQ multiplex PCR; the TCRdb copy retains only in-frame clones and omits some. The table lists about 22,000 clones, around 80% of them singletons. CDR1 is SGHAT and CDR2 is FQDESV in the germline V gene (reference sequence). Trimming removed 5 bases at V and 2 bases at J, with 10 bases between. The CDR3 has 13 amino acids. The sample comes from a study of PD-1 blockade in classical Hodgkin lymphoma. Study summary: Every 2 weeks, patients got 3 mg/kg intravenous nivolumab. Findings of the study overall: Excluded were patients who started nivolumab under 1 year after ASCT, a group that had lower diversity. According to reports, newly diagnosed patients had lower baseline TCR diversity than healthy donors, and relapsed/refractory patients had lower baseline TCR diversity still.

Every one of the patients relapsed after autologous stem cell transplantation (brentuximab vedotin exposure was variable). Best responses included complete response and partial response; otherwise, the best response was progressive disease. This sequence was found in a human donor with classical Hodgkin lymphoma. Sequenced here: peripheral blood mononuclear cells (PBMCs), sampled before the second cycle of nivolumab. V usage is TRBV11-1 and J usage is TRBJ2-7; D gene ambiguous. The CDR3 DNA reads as TGTGCCAGCAGCATCCGCAGGACCTACGAGCAGTACTTC. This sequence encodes CASSIRRTYEQYF.